A selection of T cell receptor beta chains follows, all from one sample in a study of blood T cell repertoires in COVID-19. The assay was immunoSEQ multiplex PCR, and TCRdb's table has in-frame clones only and misses some. Among some 530,000 clones, 75% to 90% were seen once, and the ten largest hold 8.3%. Source material: PBMCs or T cells enriched from blood (not recorded which). These receptors all stem from a woman aged 60-70 years who had recovered from COVID-19. Both conserved end residues are part of each CDR3. The D gene is left open where the match is weak. Rows give clone size only sometimes, using once, few, many, or a class for an expanded clone.

D gene: .; J gene: TRBJ1-6; clone size: .; V gene: TRBV19; CDR3 DNA: TGTGCCAGTAGTATGTCCCCCCAGGGAACACCCCTCCACTTT; CDR3 protein: CASSMSPQGTPLHF
D gene: .; J gene: TRBJ2-2; clone size: .; V gene: TRBV5-1; CDR3 DNA: TGCGCCAGCCTCTCCCAGGGGTATGGCACCGGGGAGCTGTTTTTT; CDR3 protein: CASLSQGYGTGELFF
D gene: TRBD1; J gene: TRBJ1-2; clone size: once; V gene: TRBV19; CDR3 DNA: TGTGCCAGTAGAACGGACAGGGACTTTAACTATGGCTACACCTTC; CDR3 protein: CASRTDRDFNYGYTF
D gene: .; J gene: TRBJ1-3; clone size: .; V gene: TRBV12-5; CDR3 DNA: TGTGCTAGTGGTAAAGACTGGAGCTCTGGAAACACCATATATTTT; CDR3 protein: CASGKDWSSGNTIYF
D gene: .; J gene: TRBJ2-3; clone size: .; V gene: TRBV30; CDR3 DNA: TGTGCCTGGAGTGCGAACCGGGCGTTAGGGGGTCCAGATACGCAGTATTTT; CDR3 protein: CAWSANRALGGPDTQYF
D gene: .; J gene: TRBJ1-1; clone size: .; V gene: TRBV12-3/TRBV12-4; CDR3 DNA: TGTGCCAGCAGTTTTGGGCCCGCTGAAGCTTTCTTT; CDR3 protein: CASSFGPAEAFF
D gene: .; J gene: TRBJ1-2; clone size: .; V gene: TRBV4-1; CDR3 DNA: TGCGCCAGCAGCCAAGAGGCCGGGACTCTCTATGGCTACACCTTC; CDR3 protein: CASSQEAGTLYGYTF
D gene: .; J gene: TRBJ2-7; clone size: .; V gene: TRBV9; CDR3 DNA: TGTGCCAGCAGCGTAGGCACAGGGTTTCGGGAGCAGTACTTC; CDR3 protein: CASSVGTGFREQYF
D gene: TRBD2; J gene: TRBJ2-5; clone size: few; V gene: TRBV5-1; CDR3 DNA: TGCGCCAGCAGCTTTTCCGGAACTAGCGGCCTCGTGGCCCAGTACTTC; CDR3 protein: CASSFSGTSGLVAQYF
D gene: .; J gene: TRBJ2-3; clone size: once; V gene: TRBV7-6; CDR3 DNA: TGTGCCAGCAGCCCTGCGGTGACAGATACGCAGTATTTT; CDR3 protein: CASSPAVTDTQYF
D gene: TRBD1; J gene: TRBJ1-2; clone size: .; V gene: TRBV5-1; CDR3 DNA: TGCGCCAGCAGCTCGGGGACAGACTATGGCTACACCTTC; CDR3 protein: CASSSGTDYGYTF
D gene: TRBD1; J gene: TRBJ1-4; clone size: once; V gene: TRBV20-1; CDR3 DNA: TGCAGTGCTAGTAGACAGGGGTCTGAAAAACTGTTTTTT; CDR3 protein: CSASRQGSEKLFF
D gene: .; J gene: TRBJ2-1; clone size: .; V gene: TRBV5-6; CDR3 DNA: TGTGCCAGCAGCTTGGGACCGGGGCCAGGGGATGAGCAGTTCTTC; CDR3 protein: CASSLGPGPGDEQFF
D gene: .; J gene: TRBJ2-2; clone size: .; V gene: TRBV6-5; CDR3 DNA: TGTGCCAGCGGAGGGGACAGCAACACCGGGGAGCTGTTTTTT; CDR3 protein: CASGGDSNTGELFF
D gene: .; J gene: TRBJ2-5; clone size: .; V gene: TRBV6-6; CDR3 DNA: TGTGCCAGCAGTCCAAATTCCGGGCCGGGGGAGCAAGAGACCCAGTACTTC; CDR3 protein: CASSPNSGPGEQETQYF
D gene: TRBD2; J gene: TRBJ2-2; clone size: .; V gene: TRBV4-1; CDR3 DNA: TGCGCCAGCAGCCTACGACTAGCGGGGGCGGGCACCGGGGAGCTGTTTTTT; CDR3 protein: CASSLRLAGAGTGELFF
D gene: .; J gene: TRBJ1-2; clone size: .; V gene: TRBV19; CDR3 DNA: TGTGCCAGTAGTAGTCGCAAGGAGGTTGGTGGCTACACCTTC; CDR3 protein: CASSSRKEVGGYTF
D gene: .; J gene: TRBJ2-5; clone size: .; V gene: TRBV25-1; CDR3 DNA: TGTGCCAGCAGTCTACCGGGAACCCAAGAGACCCAGTACTTC; CDR3 protein: CASSLPGTQETQYF
D gene: TRBD1; J gene: TRBJ2-1; clone size: once; V gene: TRBV19; CDR3 DNA: TGTGCCAGTAGTCTCACAGGGGGCTGGGGCTCCTACAATGAGCAGTTCTTC; CDR3 protein: CASSLTGGWGSYNEQFF
D gene: TRBD2; J gene: TRBJ2-3; clone size: .; V gene: TRBV10-2; CDR3 DNA: TGCGCCAGCAGTGAGTCGTCGGGGGGTAGCACAGATACGCAGTATTTT; CDR3 protein: CASSESSGGSTDTQYF
D gene: .; J gene: TRBJ1-2; clone size: .; V gene: TRBV25-1; CDR3 DNA: TGTGCCAGCAGTGAAAGAGGTGGAGATGGCTACACCTTC; CDR3 protein: CASSERGGDGYTF
D gene: .; J gene: TRBJ1-3; clone size: .; V gene: TRBV6-1; CDR3 DNA: TGTGCCAGCAGTGAAGGGACCGGGATGAAAGGAGCCATATATTTT; CDR3 protein: CASSEGTGMKGAIYF
D gene: .; J gene: TRBJ1-5; clone size: once; V gene: TRBV5-5; CDR3 DNA: TGTGCCAGCACTCAGGCCCCACATCAGCCCCAGCATTTT; CDR3 protein: CASTQAPHQPQHF
D gene: TRBD2; J gene: TRBJ2-3; clone size: .; V gene: TRBV5-8; CDR3 DNA: TGTGCCAGCAGCCCGGGGGGGGCGCAGAGAGATACGCAGTATTTT; CDR3 protein: CASSPGGAQRDTQYF
D gene: .; J gene: TRBJ1-1; clone size: .; V gene: TRBV12-3/TRBV12-4; CDR3 DNA: TGTGCCAGCAGTTTGGGGCGGTCTTCTGAAGCTTTCTTT; CDR3 protein: CASSLGRSSEAFF
D gene: .; J gene: TRBJ1-2; clone size: .; V gene: TRBV3-1/TRBV3-2; CDR3 DNA: TGTGCCAGCAGCCGGGACTCAAACTATGGCTACACCTTC; CDR3 protein: CASSRDSNYGYTF
D gene: .; J gene: TRBJ1-4; clone size: .; V gene: TRBV11-2; CDR3 DNA: TGTGCCAGCAGCTTACCAGGGAAGCTGTTTTTT; CDR3 protein: CASSLPGKLFF
D gene: TRBD1; J gene: TRBJ1-1; clone size: .; V gene: TRBV18; CDR3 DNA: TGTGCCAGCTCACCAAGGACAGGGGAAAGCACTGAAGCTTTCTTT; CDR3 protein: CASSPRTGESTEAFF
D gene: .; J gene: TRBJ2-5; clone size: .; V gene: TRBV21-1; CDR3 DNA: TGTGCCAGCCAGCGGGGAATCCAAGAGACCCAGTACTTC; CDR3 protein: CASQRGIQETQYF
D gene: TRBD1; J gene: TRBJ2-5; clone size: .; V gene: TRBV5-4; CDR3 DNA: TGTGCCAGCAGCTTGGGGAGGACAGGGAGGGAGACCCAGTACTTC; CDR3 protein: CASSLGRTGRETQYF
D gene: .; J gene: TRBJ1-6; clone size: .; V gene: TRBV5-6; CDR3 DNA: TGTGCCAGCAGCTTGGGGTCGACGGGATCTCATTCACCCCTCCACTTT; CDR3 protein: CASSLGSTGSHSPLHF
D gene: .; J gene: TRBJ2-5; clone size: .; V gene: TRBV12-5; CDR3 DNA: TGTGCTAGTGGTTTGGTACAGGGAGAGACCCAGTACTTC; CDR3 protein: CASGLVQGETQYF
D gene: .; J gene: TRBJ2-3; clone size: .; V gene: TRBV11-2; CDR3 DNA: TGTGCCAGCAGCTTAGGAGGGGATACGCAGTATTTT; CDR3 protein: CASSLGGDTQYF
D gene: TRBD1; J gene: TRBJ2-3; clone size: .; V gene: TRBV10-1; CDR3 DNA: TGCGCCAGCGGAGGGACAGGGGGCATAGATACGCAGTATTTT; CDR3 protein: CASGGTGGIDTQYF
D gene: TRBD1; J gene: TRBJ2-2; clone size: .; V gene: TRBV28; CDR3 DNA: TGTGCCAGCAGTTCCGCAGGGACAGCGAACACCGGGGAGCTGTTTTTT; CDR3 protein: CASSSAGTANTGELFF
D gene: TRBD1; J gene: TRBJ1-4; clone size: .; V gene: TRBV28; CDR3 DNA: TGTGCGATCGAGGGGGGCAGGGGGACAGAAAAACTGTTTTTT; CDR3 protein: CAIEGGRGTEKLFF
D gene: TRBD1; J gene: TRBJ2-7; clone size: once; V gene: TRBV11-2; CDR3 DNA: TGTGCCAGCAGCTTCACAGGACAGGGGCCTCCCTACGAGCAGTACTTC; CDR3 protein: CASSFTGQGPPYEQYF